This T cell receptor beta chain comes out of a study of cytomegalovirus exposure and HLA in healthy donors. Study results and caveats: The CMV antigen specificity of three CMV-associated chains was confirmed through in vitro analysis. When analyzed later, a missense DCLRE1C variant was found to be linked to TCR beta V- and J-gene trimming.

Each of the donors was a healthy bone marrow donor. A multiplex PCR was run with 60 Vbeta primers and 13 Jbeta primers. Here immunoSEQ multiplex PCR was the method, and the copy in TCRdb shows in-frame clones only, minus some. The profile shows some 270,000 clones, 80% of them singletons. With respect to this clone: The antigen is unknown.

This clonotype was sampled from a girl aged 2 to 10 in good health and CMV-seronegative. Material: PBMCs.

Here the CDR3 DNA reads TGTGCCAGCAGTTTGACAGGAGATCATGTGCCCCAGCATTTT. Its protein product is CASSLTGDHVPQHF. This chain uses TRBV28 with TRBJ1-5, with D maybe TRBD1 (6 bases). Germline-derived CDR1 and CDR2 are MDHEN and SYDVKM. Trimming removed 3 bases from V and 9 bases from J, with 15 bases in between. The CDR3 contains 14 residues. Together with reference TRBV28 and TRBJ1-5, the CDR3 gives the full variable domain: DVKVTQSSRYLVKRTGEKVFLECVQDMDHENMFWYRQDPGLGLRLIYFSYDVKMKEKGDIPEGYSVSREKKERFSLILESASTNQTSMYLCASSLTGDHVPQHFGDGTRLSIL.